Given below is one T cell receptor beta chain in context. What antigen it recognizes has not been identified. The input lacks base qualities; no much larger clone sits a single base away. TCRbeta CDR3 regions were amplified from genomic DNA using the immunoSEQ Assay, a bias-controlled multiplex PCR. As for the original processing: Nucleated cell counts per sample were estimated from amplification of reference gene primers within the assay. To quantify the absolute abundance of each unique TCRbeta CDR3 rearrangement, sequence reads were collapsed and filtered. For each sample, productive Simpson clonality was calculated by taking the square root of Simpson's diversity index across productive rearrangements. TCRdb mirrors the immuneACCESS table, restricted to in-frame sequences. Some clones are absent from its copies; in checked studies, under half trace to an unresolved V gene, and the reason for the others is unknown. V and J calls and clone size are copied from that table; D and trimming were computed from the DNA. The sample table records about 200,000 clones; about 84% of these occur just once. Around 5.7% of the sample comes from the top ten.

These data belong to a study of blood T cell repertoires in COVID-19 (dated by TCRdb to the early 2020s). Some background on the complete study: Samples covering the acute and convalescent phases of COVID-19 were provided by collaborators in the United States, Italy and Spain. The samples were drawn from two sources: the first 160 participants of the ongoing ImmuneRACE study, and over 950 subjects contributed by 6 global collaborators. The repertoires were made available in a free public database intended to serve as a resource for research on the immune response to SARS-CoV-2. The sample metadata nearly always contained a de-identified subject ID, COVID-19 status, age in years and sex. Where available, HLA class I and class II types were obtained from metadata supplied by the sample provider rather than from assay-based typing. The material from the prospective study consisted of cDNA or gDNA derived from T cells, B-cell-depleted T cells, or PBMCs. The dataset comprised deeply sampled blood TCRbeta repertoires from subjects exposed to, actively infected with, or recovered from COVID-19.

Enrolling through a virtual design, the prospective study's participants ranged in age from roughly 18 to 89 years and lived across 24 United States geographic areas. Cohort assignment in the prospective study relied on participant-reported clinical history from a screening survey and a study questionnaire. In the prospective study, mobile phlebotomists collected whole blood, serum and a nasopharyngeal or oropharyngeal swab from each participant. Additional blood draws and questionnaires over an approximately two-month period could optionally be provided by prospective study participants. Before DNA extraction, prospective study blood samples were shipped either frozen or at room temperature. What the work shows at the level of the full study, not this receptor alone: Clinical and demographic metadata were provided uncurated, with the amount varying by source and participant.

V and J are trimmed by 5 bases and 7 bases, and the gene matches miss 1 base of the junction. Sequences SGHVS (CDR1) and FQNEAQ (CDR2) are obtained from the germline V gene. The CDR3 runs 12 residues from the cysteine to the phenylalanine. Only the CDR3 portion is preserved as DNA: 36 bases, with reading frame beginning at the first base. The rearranged segments are TRBV7-8 and TRBJ1-5; TRBD1 agrees with 8 junctional bases. This receptor was obtained from a man aged 40-49 years with acute COVID-19. The sequenced material came from PBMCs or T cells enriched from blood (not recorded which). The CDR3 in this case is CASSQGAQPQHF. The DNA sequence follows: TGTGCCAGCAGCCAGGGGGCCCAGCCCCAGCATTTT.